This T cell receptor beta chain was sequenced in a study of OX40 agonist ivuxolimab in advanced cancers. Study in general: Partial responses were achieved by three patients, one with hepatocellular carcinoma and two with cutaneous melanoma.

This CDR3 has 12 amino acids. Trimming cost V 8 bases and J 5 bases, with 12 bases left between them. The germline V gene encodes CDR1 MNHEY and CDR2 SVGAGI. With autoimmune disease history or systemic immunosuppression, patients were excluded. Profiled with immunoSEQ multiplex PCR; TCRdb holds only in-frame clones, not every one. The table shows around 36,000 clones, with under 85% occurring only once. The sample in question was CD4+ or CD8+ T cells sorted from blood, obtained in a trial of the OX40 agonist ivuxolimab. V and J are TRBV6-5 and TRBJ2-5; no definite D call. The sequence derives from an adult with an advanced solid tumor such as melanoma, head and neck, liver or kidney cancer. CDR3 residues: CASSSGAETQYF. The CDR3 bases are TGTGCCAGCTCCTCCGGAGCCGAGACCCAGTACTTC.